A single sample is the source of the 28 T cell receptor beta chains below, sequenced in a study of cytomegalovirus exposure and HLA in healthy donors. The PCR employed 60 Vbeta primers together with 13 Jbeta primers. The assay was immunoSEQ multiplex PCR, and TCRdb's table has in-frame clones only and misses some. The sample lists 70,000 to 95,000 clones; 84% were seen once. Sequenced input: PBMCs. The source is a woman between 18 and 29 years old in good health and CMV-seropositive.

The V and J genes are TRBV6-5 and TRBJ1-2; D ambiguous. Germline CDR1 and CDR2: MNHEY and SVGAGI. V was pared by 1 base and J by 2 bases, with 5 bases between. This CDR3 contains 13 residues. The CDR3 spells CASSYYRNYGYTF. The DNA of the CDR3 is TGTGCCAGCAGTTACTACCGGAACTATGGCTACACCTTC.

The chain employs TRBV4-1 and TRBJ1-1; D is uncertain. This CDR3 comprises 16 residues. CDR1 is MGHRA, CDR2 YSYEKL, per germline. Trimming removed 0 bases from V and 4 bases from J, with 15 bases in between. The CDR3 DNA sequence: TGCGCCAGCAGCCAAGATATAGCGTCCAGGCGCACTGAAGCTTTCTTT. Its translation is CASSQDIASRRTEAFF.

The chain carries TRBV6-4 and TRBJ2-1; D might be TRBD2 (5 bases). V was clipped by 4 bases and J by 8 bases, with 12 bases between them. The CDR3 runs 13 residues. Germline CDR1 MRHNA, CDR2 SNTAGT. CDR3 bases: TGTGCCAGCAGTGTCGGACTGCGGGATGAGCAGTTCTTC. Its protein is CASSVGLRDEQFF.

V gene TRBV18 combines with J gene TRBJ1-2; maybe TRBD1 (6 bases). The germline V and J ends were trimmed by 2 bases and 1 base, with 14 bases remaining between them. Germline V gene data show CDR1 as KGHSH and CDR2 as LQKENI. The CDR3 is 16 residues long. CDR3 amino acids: CASSPGGIPFNYGYTF. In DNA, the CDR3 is TGTGCCAGCTCACCAGGGGGCATCCCCTTTAACTATGGCTACACCTTC.

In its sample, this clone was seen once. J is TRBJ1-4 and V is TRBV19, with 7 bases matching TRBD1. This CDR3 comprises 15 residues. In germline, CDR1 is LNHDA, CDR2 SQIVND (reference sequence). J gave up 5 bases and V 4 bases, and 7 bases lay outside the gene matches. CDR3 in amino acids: CASSTTTGLNEKLFF. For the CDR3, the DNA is TGTGCCAGTAGTACAACGACAGGGTTGAATGAAAAACTGTTTTTT.

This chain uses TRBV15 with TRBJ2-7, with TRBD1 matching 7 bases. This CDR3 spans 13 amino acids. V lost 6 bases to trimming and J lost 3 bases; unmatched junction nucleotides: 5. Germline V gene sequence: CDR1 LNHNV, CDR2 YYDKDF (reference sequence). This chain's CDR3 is CATSYGTDYEQYF. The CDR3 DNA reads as TGTGCCACCAGTTACGGGACAGACTACGAGCAGTACTTC.

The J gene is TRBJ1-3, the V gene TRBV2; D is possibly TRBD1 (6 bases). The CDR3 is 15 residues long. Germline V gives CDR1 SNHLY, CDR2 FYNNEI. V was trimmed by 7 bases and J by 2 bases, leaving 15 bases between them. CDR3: CASKDLQGAGNTIYF. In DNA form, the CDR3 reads TGTGCCAGCAAGGATCTACAGGGAGCTGGAAACACCATATATTTT.

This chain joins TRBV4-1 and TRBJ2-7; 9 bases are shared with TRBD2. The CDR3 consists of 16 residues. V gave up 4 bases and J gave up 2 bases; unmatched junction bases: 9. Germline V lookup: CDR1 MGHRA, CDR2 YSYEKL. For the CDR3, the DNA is TGCGCCAGCAGCCTACTAGCGGGCCAACCAACCTACGAGCAGTACTTC. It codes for CASSLLAGQPTYEQYF.

CDR3 DNA: TGCGCCAGCAGCCACCTCTCGACTAGCCGGGGACCCTACGAGCAGTACTTC. Translation gives CASSHLSTSRGPYEQYF. This chain connects TRBV4-1 to TRBJ2-7; TRBD2 matches 7 bases. Germline trimming cut 3 bases from V and 2 bases from J; bases unmatched to any gene: 13. The CDR3 is 17 residues long. Germline V gene sequence: CDR1 MGHRA, CDR2 YSYEKL.

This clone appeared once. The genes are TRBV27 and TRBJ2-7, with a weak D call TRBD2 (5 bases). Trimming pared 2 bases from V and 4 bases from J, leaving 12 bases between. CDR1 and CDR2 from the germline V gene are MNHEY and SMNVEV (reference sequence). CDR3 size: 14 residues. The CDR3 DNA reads TGTGCCAGCAGTTTAGCGGGTGATCGGTACGAGCAGTACTTC. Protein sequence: CASSLAGDRYEQYF.

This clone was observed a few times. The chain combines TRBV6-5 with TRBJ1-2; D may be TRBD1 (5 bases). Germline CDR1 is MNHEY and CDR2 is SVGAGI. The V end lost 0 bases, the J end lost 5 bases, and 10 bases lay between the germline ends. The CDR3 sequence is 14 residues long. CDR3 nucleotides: TGTGCCAGCAGTTACTCGTCAACAGGTTATGGCTACACCTTC. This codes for CASSYSSTGYGYTF.

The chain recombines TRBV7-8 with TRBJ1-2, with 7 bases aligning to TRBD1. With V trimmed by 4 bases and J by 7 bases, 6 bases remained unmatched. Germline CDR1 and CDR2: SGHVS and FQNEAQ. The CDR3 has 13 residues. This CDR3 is CASSSLNRGGYTF. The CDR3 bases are TGTGCCAGCAGCTCACTAAACAGGGGTGGCTACACCTTC.

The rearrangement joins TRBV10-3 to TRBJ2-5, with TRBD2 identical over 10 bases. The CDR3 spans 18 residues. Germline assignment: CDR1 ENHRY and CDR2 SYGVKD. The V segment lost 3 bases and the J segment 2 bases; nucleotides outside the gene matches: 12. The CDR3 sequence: CAISDGLAGGPLQETQYF. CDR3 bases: TGTGCCATCAGTGATGGGTTAGCGGGAGGTCCCCTACAAGAGACCCAGTACTTC.

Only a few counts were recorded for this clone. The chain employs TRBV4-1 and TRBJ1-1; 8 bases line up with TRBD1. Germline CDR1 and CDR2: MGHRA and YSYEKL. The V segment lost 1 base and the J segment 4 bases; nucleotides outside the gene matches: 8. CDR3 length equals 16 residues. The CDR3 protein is CASSQGFQTGATEAFF. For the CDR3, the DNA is TGCGCCAGCAGCCAAGGGTTTCAGACAGGGGCCACTGAAGCTTTCTTT.

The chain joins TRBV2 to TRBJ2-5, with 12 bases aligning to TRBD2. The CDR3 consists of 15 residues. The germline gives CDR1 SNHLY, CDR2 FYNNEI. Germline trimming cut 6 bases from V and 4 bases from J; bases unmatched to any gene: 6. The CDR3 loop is CASRGLAGGPETQYF. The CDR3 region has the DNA TGTGCCAGCAGGGGCCTAGCGGGAGGGCCAGAGACCCAGTACTTC.

CDR3 nucleotide sequence: TGTGCCAGCAGTGAAGCTCGGACAGGGACCGAAGCTTTCTTT. Translated, it gives CASSEARTGTEAFF. V usage is TRBV2 and J usage is TRBJ1-1; 8 bases match TRBD1. This CDR3 region has 14 residues. V was clipped by 0 bases and J by 8 bases; unmatched bases: 5. Germline loops: CDR1 SNHLY, CDR2 FYNNEI.

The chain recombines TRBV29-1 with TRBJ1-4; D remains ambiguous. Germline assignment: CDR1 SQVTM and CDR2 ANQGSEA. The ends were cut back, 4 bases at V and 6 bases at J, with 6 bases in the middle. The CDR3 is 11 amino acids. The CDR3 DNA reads TGCAGCGTTGCTGACTATGAAAAACTGTTTTTT. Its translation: CSVADYEKLFF.

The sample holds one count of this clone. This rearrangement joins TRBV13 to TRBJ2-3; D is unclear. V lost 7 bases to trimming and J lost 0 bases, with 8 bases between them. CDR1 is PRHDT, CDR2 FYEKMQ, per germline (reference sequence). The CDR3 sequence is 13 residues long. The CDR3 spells CASTYDSTDTQYF. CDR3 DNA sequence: TGTGCCAGCACCTATGATAGCACAGATACGCAGTATTTT.

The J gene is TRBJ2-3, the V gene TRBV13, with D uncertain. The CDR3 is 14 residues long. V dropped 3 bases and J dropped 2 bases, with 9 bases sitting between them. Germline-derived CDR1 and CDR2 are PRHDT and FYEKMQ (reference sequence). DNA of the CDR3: TGTGCCAGCAGCTTGAGGAAGTACACAGATACGCAGTATTTT. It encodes CASSLRKYTDTQYF.

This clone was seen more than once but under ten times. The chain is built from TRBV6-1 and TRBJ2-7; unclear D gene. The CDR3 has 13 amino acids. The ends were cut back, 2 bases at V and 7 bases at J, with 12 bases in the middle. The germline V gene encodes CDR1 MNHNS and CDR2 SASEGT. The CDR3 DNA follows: TGTGCCAGCAGTGAAACTCTGTTAGTTGAGCAGTACTTC. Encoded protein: CASSETLLVEQYF.

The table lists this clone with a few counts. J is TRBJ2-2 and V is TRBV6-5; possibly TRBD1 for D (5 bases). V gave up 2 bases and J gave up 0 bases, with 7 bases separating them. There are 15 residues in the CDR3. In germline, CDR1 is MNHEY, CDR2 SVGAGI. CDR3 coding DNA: TGTGCCAGCAGTTACGGCAGGGCGAACACCGGGGAGCTGTTTTTT. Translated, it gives CASSYGRANTGELFF.

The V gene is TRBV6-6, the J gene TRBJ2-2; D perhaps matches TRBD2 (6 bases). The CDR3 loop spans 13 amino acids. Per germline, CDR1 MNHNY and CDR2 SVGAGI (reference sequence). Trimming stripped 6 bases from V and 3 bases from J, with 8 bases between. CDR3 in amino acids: CASRGGDTGELFF. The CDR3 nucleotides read TGTGCCAGCAGAGGAGGGGACACCGGGGAGCTGTTTTTT.

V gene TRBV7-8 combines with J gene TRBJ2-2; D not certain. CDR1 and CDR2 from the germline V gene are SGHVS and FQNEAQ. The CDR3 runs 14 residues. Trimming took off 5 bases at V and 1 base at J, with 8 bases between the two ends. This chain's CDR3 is CASSPARNTGELFF. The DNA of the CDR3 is TGTGCCAGCAGCCCAGCGCGGAACACCGGGGAGCTGTTTTTT.

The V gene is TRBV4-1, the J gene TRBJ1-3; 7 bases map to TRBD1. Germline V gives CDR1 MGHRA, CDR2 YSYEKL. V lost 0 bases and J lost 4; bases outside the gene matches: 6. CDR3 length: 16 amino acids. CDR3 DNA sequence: TGCGCCAGCAGCCAAGAGACAGGGTTAGGAGGAAACACCATATATTTT. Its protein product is CASSQETGLGGNTIYF.

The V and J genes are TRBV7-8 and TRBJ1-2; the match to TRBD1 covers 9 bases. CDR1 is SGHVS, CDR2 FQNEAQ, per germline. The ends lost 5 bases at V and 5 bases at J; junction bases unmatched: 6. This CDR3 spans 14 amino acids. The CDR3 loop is CASSRDREVYGYTF. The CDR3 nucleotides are TGTGCCAGCAGCCGGGACAGGGAGGTGTATGGCTACACCTTC.

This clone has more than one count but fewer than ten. CDR3 residues: CAGLAGYGNEQFF. CDR3 DNA: TGTGCCGGACTAGCGGGGTATGGGAATGAGCAGTTCTTC. The V gene is TRBV7-9, the J gene TRBJ2-1, with 12 bases that match TRBD2. Germline V gene data show CDR1 as SEHNR and CDR2 as FQNEAQ (reference sequence). V dropped 11 bases and J dropped 7; count of bases not matched to a gene: 6. The CDR3 consists of 13 residues.

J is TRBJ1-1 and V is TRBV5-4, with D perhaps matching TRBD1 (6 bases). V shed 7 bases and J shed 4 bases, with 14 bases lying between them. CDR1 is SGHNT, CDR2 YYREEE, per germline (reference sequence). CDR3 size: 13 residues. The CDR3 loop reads CASHQGGGTEAFF. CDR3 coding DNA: TGTGCCAGCCACCAAGGGGGGGGCACTGAAGCTTTCTTT.

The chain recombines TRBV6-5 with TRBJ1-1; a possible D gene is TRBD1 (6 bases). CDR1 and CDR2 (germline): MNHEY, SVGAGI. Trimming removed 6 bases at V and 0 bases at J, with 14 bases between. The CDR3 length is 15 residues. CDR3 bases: TGTGCCAGCAGCCCCTATCAGGGGTTGAACACTGAAGCTTTCTTT. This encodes CASSPYQGLNTEAFF.